A single sample is the source of the 17 T cell receptor beta chains below, sequenced in a study of immune heterogeneity within non-small cell lung tumors. At roughly 610 ng per sample, bulk tumor genomic DNA provided the template. Widely spaced biopsies, several per primary tumor, were obtained at surgery. Enrolled individuals presented with untreated, newly diagnosed non-small cell lung cancer and received curative surgery. Multiplex PCR relied on 32 V and 13 J primers to amplify TCR beta CDR3. TCRdb re-called the multiplex PCR reads through MiXCR, storing one row per CDR3 protein. The repertoire includes about 23,000 distinct CDR3 sequences, less than 35% of them detected once, and roughly 4% sits in the top ten. Sequenced: lung tumor tissue. These receptors were taken from a man aged 40-55 years with non-small cell lung cancer.

The V gene is TRBV27, the J gene TRBJ2-5; tentatively, D is TRBD1 (7 bases). The germline CDR1 and CDR2 sequences are MNHEY and SMNVEV (reference sequence). Trimming shortened V by 2 bases and J by 9 bases, and 19 bases separated the two germline ends. The CDR3 covers 15 residues. The CDR3 DNA follows: TGTGCCAGCAGTTTACGGGACAAACCAGGGGGGCCCCAGTACTTC. Translated: CASSLRDKPGGPQYF.

The genes are TRBV11-2 and TRBJ1-1, with a possible D match to TRBD1 (6 bases). This CDR3 is built from 15 residues. V was cut by 1 base and J by 5 bases, with 14 bases left in between. Germline V gene lookup returns CDR1 SGHAT and CDR2 FQNNGV. The CDR3 DNA reads as TGTGCCAGCAGCTTAGCGGACAGTGTGGGGACTGAAGCTTTCTTT. Its protein is CASSLADSVGTEAFF.

With regard to this clonotype: A much larger clonotype is one base distant, so this may be a read error. The chain combines TRBV12-5 with TRBJ2-6; D is undetermined. The CDR3 consists of 18 residues. CDR1 and CDR2 (germline): LGHNT, FRNRAP. V was shortened by 5 bases and J by 0 bases, with 17 bases between the two germline ends. In nucleotides, the CDR3 is TGTGCTAGTGGTCCCCCCGGGTACCTCAACTCTGGGGCCAACGTCCTGACTTTC. Amino acid sequence: CASGPPGYLNSGANVLTF.

This clonotype was seen ten or more times. V usage is TRBV27 and J usage is TRBJ2-7, with 9 bases aligning to TRBD1. This CDR3 is built from 16 residues. The germline V gene has CDR1 MNHEY and CDR2 SMNVEV (reference sequence). Losses at the gene ends were 5 bases for V and 0 bases for J; bases not matched to a gene: 8. In DNA, the CDR3 is TGTGCCAGCAGTCCAGGACAGGGGCGTTCCTCCTACGAGCAGTACTTC. This sequence encodes CASSPGQGRSSYEQYF.

This clonotype was observed at least ten times. Written as DNA, the CDR3 is TGTGCCAGCACCGCGTTCTGGGGGGACATTCAGTACTTC. Protein product: CASTAFWGDIQYF. V and J are TRBV12-3 or TRBV12-4 and TRBJ2-4; D is perhaps TRBD2 (6 bases). The CDR3 has 13 amino acids. The V and J ends lost 7 bases and 8 bases respectively, with 15 bases between them.

CDR3 in DNA: TGTGCCAGCAGCTTGGCTCGGGAGGGTGGAGAGACCCAGTACTTC. Amino acids: CASSLAREGGETQYF. This sequence joins TRBV5-4 and TRBJ2-5; 8 bases align to TRBD2. Trimming cost V 0 bases and J 4 bases; bases outside gene matches: 5. There are 15 residues in the CDR3. Germline-derived CDR1 and CDR2 are SGHNT and YYREEE (reference sequence).

As concerns this clonotype: A much larger clonotype is one base distant, so this may be a read error. The chain recombines TRBV9 with TRBJ1-5; D not certain. The CDR3 has 15 residues. Per germline, CDR1 SGDLS and CDR2 YYNGEE. The CDR3 region is CASSVGPYSNHPQHF. The DNA of the CDR3 is TGTGCCAGCAGCGTAGGCCCGTATAGCAATCATCCCCAGCATTTT.

This clonotype was seen only a few times. The V call is TRBV11-2, the J call TRBJ2-1; D unclear. The CDR3 runs 15 residues. With 2 bases removed from V and 0 bases from J, the gap between germline ends came to 8 bases. CDR1 and CDR2 (germline): SGHAT, FQNNGV. CDR3 sequence: CASSLTGSSYNEQFF. In DNA, the CDR3 is TGTGCCAGCAGCTTAACTGGCAGCTCCTACAATGAGCAGTTCTTC.

This clonotype was detected ten times or more. This chain joins TRBV5-8 and TRBJ2-3; 10 bases are a match to TRBD2. Germline V lookup: CDR1 SGHTS, CDR2 YDEGEE. The CDR3 length is 13 residues. V shed 7 bases and J 4 bases; nucleotides not matched to a gene: 3. This CDR3 is CASLAGGPDTQYF. CDR3 nucleotide sequence: TGTGCCAGCTTAGCGGGAGGACCAGATACGCAGTATTTT.

Details on this clonotype: This may arise from a read error, as a much more abundant clone is one base away. The J gene is TRBJ2-7, the V gene TRBV7-3; TRBD1 agrees at 7 bases. There are 13 residues in the CDR3. Trimming removed 5 bases from V and 7 bases from J; junction bases left unmatched: 8. The germline V gene encodes CDR1 SGHTA and CDR2 FQGTGA. The CDR3 here is CASSRDRTREQYF. As DNA, the CDR3 is TGTGCCAGCAGCAGGGACAGAACGAGGGAGCAGTACTTC.

This clonotype was counted ten times or more. V usage is TRBV19 and J usage is TRBJ1-1; TRBD1 matches 7 bases. The germline V gene encodes CDR1 LNHDA and CDR2 SQIVND (reference sequence). The trim removed 4 bases at V and 10 bases at J, leaving 12 bases unmatched. The CDR3 is 14 residues long. The CDR3 protein is CASSKGGLTGRAFF. Here the CDR3 DNA reads TGTGCCAGTAGTAAGGGGGGGCTGACAGGGAGAGCTTTCTTT.

Note on this clonotype: Given a much more abundant clone one base away, this may be a read error. The chain uses TRBV4-1 and TRBJ1-6, with D tentatively TRBD1 (5 bases). Deletions cut 5 bases from V and 8 bases from J, with 13 bases between. This CDR3 has 14 amino acids. Germline CDR1 is MGHRA and CDR2 is YSYEKL. The CDR3 is CASSEVGGDSPLHF. In nucleotides, the CDR3 is TGCGCCAGCAGCGAAGTTGGGGGTGATTCACCCCTCCACTTT.

The gene calls are TRBV5-1 and TRBJ2-5, with D unclear. Germline CDR1 and CDR2: SGHRS and YFSETQ. Trimming took off 3 bases at V and 5 bases at J, with 14 bases between the two ends. The CDR3 is 14 amino acids. Here the CDR3 DNA reads TGCGCCAGCAGCTACTCTCCGTTTGGGGAGACCCAGTACTTC. Translating gives CASSYSPFGETQYF.

A few counts support this clonotype. The chain carries TRBV7-2 and TRBJ2-2; 9 bases agree with TRBD1. V shed 6 bases and J 4 bases; nucleotides not matched to a gene: 6. Germline CDR1 and CDR2: SGHTA and FQGNSA. This CDR3 is built from 15 residues. CDR3 in amino acids: CASRLTGGGTGELFF. The DNA of the CDR3 is TGTGCCAGCAGATTGACAGGGGGAGGCACCGGGGAGCTGTTTTTT.

This clonotype is medium-sized in the sample. The CDR3 reads CASSSSGRGPEQYF. The CDR3 DNA sequence: TGTGCCAGCAGCTCGAGCGGGAGGGGGCCCGAGCAGTACTTC. V and J are TRBV11-3 and TRBJ2-7, with TRBD2 matching over 10 bases. Germline assignment: CDR1 SGHNT and CDR2 YENEEA. The CDR3 runs to 14 residues. Trimming at V came to 4 bases and at J to 6 bases, leaving 6 bases not matched to a gene.

The sample holds many counts of this clonotype. The chain employs TRBV6-1 and TRBJ2-2, with 7 bases lining up with TRBD2. V was pared by 4 bases and J by 9 bases, with 11 bases of the junction left unmatched. Germline CDR1 MNHNS, CDR2 SASEGT. The CDR3 runs 15 residues. As DNA, the CDR3 is TGTGCCAGCAGTGTCTCGGGACTACCCATTTGGGAGCTGTTTTTT. Its protein product is CASSVSGLPIWELFF.

This chain joins TRBV5-5 and TRBJ1-2; 9 nucleotides align to TRBD1. The CDR3 has 14 residues. Germline-derived CDR1 and CDR2 are SGHKS and YYEKEE (reference sequence). J lost 7 bases, V lost 0 bases, and 4 bases had no gene match. DNA for the CDR3: TGTGCCAGCAGCTTGGGGGACAGGGTCCCTGGCTACACCTTC. Amino acids: CASSLGDRVPGYTF.